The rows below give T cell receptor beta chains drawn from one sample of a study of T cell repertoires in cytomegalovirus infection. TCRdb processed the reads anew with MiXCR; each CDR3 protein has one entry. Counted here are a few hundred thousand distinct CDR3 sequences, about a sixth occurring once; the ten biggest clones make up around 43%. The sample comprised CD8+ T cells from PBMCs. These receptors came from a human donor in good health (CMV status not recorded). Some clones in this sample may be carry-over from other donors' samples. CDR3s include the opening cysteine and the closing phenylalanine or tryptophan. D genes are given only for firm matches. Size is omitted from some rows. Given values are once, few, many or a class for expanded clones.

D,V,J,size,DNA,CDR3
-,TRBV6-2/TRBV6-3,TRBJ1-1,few,TGTGCCAGCAGTTACGAATCGGCAGGGCTTAACACTGAAGCTTTCTTT,CASSYESAGLNTEAFF
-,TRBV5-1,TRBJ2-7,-,TGCGCCAGCAGCCCCCCGACGGACTCCTACGAGCAGTACTTC,CASSPPTDSYEQYF
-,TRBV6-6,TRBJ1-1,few,TGTGCCAGCAGTTACTCGAGGCACCGGAATGAAGCTTTCTTT,CASSYSRHRNEAFF
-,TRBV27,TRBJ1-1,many,TGTGCCAGCAGTTTAGGAGGGACCCACTATTTT,CASSLGGTHYF
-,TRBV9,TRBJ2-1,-,TGTGCCAGCAGCGCCGAGGGGTTGGGTGAGCAGTTCTTC,CASSAEGLGEQFF
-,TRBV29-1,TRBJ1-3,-,TGCAGCGTCCCTAGGGGAGATGGCACCATATATTTT,CSVPRGDGTIYF
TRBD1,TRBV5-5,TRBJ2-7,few,TGTGCCAGCAGCTTGGACCAAGGGACAGCCACCTACGAGCAGTACTTC,CASSLDQGTATYEQYF
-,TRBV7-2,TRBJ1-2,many,TGTGCCAGCAGCCCCCGCGGGGGGTATATCACCGATGGCTACACCTTC,CASSPRGGYITDGYTF
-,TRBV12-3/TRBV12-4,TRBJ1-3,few,TGTGCCAGCACCCAGGGAGGGGGCTCTGGAAACACCATATATTTT,CASTQGGGSGNTIYF
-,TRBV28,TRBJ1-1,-,TGTGCCAGCAGTTTCCCGGGGCGGGGCACTGAAGCTTTCTTT,CASSFPGRGTEAFF